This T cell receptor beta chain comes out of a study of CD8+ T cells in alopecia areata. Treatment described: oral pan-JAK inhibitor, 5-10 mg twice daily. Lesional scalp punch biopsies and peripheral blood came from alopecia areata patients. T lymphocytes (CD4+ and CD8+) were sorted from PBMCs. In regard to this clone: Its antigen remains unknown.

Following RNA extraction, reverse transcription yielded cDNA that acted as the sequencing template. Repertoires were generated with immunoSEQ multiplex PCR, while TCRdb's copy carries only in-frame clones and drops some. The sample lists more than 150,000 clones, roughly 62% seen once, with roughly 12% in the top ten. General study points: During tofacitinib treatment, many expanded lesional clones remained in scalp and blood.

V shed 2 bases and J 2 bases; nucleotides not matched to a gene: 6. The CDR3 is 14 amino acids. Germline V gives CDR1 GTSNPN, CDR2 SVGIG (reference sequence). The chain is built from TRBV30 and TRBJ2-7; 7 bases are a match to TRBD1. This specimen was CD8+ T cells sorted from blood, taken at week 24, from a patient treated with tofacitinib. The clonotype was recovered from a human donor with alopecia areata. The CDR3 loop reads CAWSPTGVTYEQYF. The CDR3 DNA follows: TGTGCCTGGAGTCCCACAGGGGTTACCTACGAGCAGTACTTC. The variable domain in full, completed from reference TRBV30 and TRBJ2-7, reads SQTIHQWPATLVQPVGSPLSLECTVEGTSNPNLYWYRQAAGRGLQLLFYSVGIGQISSEVPQNLSASRPQDRQFILSSKKLLLSDSGFYLCAWSPTGVTYEQYFGPGTRLTVT.